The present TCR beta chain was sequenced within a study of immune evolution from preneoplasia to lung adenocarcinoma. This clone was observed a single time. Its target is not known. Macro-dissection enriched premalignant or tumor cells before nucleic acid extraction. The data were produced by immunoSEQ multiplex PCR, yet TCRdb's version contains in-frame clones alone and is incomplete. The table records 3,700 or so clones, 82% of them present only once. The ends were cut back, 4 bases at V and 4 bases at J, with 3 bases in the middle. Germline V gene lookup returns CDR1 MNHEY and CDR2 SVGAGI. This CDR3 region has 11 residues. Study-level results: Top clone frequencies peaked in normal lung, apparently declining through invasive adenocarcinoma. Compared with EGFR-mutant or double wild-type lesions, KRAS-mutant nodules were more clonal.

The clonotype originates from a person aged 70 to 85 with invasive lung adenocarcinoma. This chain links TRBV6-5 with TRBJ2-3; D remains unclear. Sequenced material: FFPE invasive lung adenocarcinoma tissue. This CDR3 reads CASSWSDTQYF. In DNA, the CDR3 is TGTGCCAGCAGTTGGTCAGATACGCAGTATTTT.